Here is one T cell receptor beta chain with its context. Its cognate antigen is unknown. The sample holds other DNA sequences that translate to the same CDR3. The record originates from a study of shared clonotypes between healthy human individuals. Study findings and constraints: Donor scarcity curtailed the genetic and exposure-history diversity represented herein. Non-shared clonotypes showed lower generation probabilities than clonotypes common to all four donors.

Sequencing was performed with immunoSEQ multiplex PCR; in TCRdb, only in-frame clones are kept and a portion is missing. The sample includes roughly 1,000,000 clones, about 80% of them seen just once. Germline V gives CDR1 MNHNS, CDR2 SASEGT. This CDR3 spans 12 amino acids. V shed 1 base and J shed 1 base, with 1 base lying between them. Sequencing was done on a sample of memory CD4+ T cells from PBMCs. Subset here: CD45RA-negative fraction. The rearrangement joins TRBV6-1 to TRBJ1-2; D gene ambiguous. This TCR was recovered from a man between 18 and 29 years old in good health. Some clones in this sample may be carry-over from other donors' samples. CDR3 residues: CASSEGNYGYTF. CDR3 coding DNA: TGTGCCAGCAGTGAAGGTAACTATGGCTACACCTTC.